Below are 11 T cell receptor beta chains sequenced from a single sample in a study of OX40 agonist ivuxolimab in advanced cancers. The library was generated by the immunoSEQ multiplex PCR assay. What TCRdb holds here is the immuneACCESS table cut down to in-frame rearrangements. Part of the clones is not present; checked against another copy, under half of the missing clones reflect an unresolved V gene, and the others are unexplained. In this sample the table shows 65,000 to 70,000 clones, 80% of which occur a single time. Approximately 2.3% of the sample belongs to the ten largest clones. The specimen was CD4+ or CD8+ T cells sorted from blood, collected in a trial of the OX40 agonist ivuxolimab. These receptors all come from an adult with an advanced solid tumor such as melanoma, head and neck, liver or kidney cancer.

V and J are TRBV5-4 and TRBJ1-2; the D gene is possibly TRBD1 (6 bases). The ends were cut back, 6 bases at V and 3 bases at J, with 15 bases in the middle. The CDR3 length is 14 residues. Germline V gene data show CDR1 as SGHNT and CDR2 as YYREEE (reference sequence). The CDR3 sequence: CASTMTGVDYGYTF. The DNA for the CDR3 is TGTGCCAGCACCATGACAGGAGTCGACTATGGCTACACCTTC.

CDR3 loop: CASSTPLDRVNTGELFF. The CDR3 DNA follows: TGTGCCAGCAGCACCCCCCTGGACAGGGTCAACACCGGGGAGCTGTTTTTT. This rearrangement joins TRBV9 to TRBJ2-2, with 8 nucleotides matching TRBD1. The germline V gene encodes CDR1 SGDLS and CDR2 YYNGEE. The CDR3 consists of 17 residues. The ends lost 4 bases at V and 2 bases at J; junction bases unmatched: 10. Using reference TRBV9 and TRBJ2-2 for the parts outside the CDR3, the full variable domain is DSGVTQTPKHLITATGQRVTLRCSPRSGDLSVYWYQQSLDQGLQFLIQYYNGEERAKGNILERFSAQQFPDLHSELNLSSLELGDSALYFCASSTPLDRVNTGELFFGEGSRLTVL.

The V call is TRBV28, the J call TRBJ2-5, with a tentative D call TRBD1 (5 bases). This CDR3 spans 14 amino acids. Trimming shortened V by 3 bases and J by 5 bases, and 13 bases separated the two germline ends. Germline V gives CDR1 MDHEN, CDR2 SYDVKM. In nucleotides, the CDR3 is TGTGCCAGCAGTTTCCAACAGGTCGCGGAGACCCAGTACTTC. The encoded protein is CASSFQQVAETQYF.

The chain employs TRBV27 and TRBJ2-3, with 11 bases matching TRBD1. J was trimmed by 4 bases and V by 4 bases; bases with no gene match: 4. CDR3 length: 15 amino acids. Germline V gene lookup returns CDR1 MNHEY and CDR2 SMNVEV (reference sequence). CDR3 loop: CASSSWTGGSDTQYF. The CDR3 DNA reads TGTGCCAGCAGTTCGTGGACAGGGGGCTCAGATACGCAGTATTTT.

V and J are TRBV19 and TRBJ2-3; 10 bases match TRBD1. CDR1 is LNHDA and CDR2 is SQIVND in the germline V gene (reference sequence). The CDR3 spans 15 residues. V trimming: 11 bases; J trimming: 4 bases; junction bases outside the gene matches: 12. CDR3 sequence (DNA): TGTGCCGGGCTTCCGGGACAGGGGAGCCCAGATACGCAGTATTTT. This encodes CAGLPGQGSPDTQYF.

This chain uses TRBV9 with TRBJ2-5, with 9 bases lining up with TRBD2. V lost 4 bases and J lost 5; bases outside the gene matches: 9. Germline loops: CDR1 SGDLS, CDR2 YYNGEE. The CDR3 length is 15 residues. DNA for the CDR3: TGTGCCAGCAGCCCACGACTAGCGGTGCGGGAGACCCAGTACTTC. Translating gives CASSPRLAVRETQYF.

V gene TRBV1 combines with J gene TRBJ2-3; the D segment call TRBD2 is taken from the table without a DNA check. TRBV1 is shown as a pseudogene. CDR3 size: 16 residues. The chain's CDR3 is CTSSFQGLASTDTQYF. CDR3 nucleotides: TGCACCAGCAGCTTCCAAGGACTAGCGAGCACAGATACGCAGTATTTT.

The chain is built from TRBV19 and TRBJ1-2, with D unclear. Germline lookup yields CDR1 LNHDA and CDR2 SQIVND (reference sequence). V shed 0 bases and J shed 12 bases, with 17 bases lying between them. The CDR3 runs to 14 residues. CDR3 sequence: CASSIDYSGTSDTF. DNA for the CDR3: TGTGCCAGTAGTATAGATTACTCGGGAACCTCGGACACCTTC.

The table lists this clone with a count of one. This chain's CDR3 is CATNGQGGNEQFF. The DNA of the CDR3 is TGTGCCACCAACGGACAGGGAGGCAATGAGCAGTTCTTC. The genes are TRBV25-1 and TRBJ2-1; 8 nucleotides align to TRBD1. In germline, CDR1 is MGHDK, CDR2 SYGVNS. The CDR3 covers 13 residues. The J segment lost 6 bases and the V segment lost 10 bases, leaving 8 bases of the junction unmatched.

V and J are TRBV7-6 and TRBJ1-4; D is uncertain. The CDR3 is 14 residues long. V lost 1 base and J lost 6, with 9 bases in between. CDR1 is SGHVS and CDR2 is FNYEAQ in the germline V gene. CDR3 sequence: CASSLGAVDEKLFF. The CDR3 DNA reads TGTGCCAGCAGCTTAGGAGCAGTGGATGAAAAACTGTTTTTT.

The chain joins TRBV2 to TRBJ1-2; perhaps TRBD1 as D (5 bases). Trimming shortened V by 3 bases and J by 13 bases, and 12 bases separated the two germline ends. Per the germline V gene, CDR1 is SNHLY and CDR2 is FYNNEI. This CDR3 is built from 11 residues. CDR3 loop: CASSEGRFVTF. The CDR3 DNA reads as TGTGCCAGCAGTGAGGGACGTTTCGTCACCTTC.